The sequence of this T cell receptor (beta chain) was determined in a study of tumor and adjacent non-tumor tissue in lung cancer. Study results and caveats: Top 100 clones took a larger repertoire share in normal lung. Tumor TCR diversity, when higher, was linked to shorter survival.

RNA was extracted from bulk tissue without any cell sorting. To note about this clonotype: Its target is not known. Mismatch with germline at one junction end may stem from a read error.

Germline CDR1 reads LGHNA; CDR2 reads YSLEER. The CDR3 runs to 16 residues. The library came from three nested PCR rounds adapted from ARM-PCR protocols. TCRdb itself ran the multiplex PCR reads through MiXCR, one entry per CDR3 protein. The data contain under 140,000 distinct CDR3 sequences, 75% to 90% of them singletons. V usage is TRBV4-3 and J usage is TRBJ2-3; 12 bases line up with TRBD2. The specimen was lung tumor tissue. The sequence came from a man in his 70s with non-small cell lung cancer. The CDR3 sequence: CASSQDLAGGSDMQYF. CDR3 DNA: TGCGCCAGCAGCCAAGATCTAGCGGGAGGGTCAGATATGCAGTATTTT.